These 20 T cell receptor beta chains were all obtained from the same sample, sequenced in a study of CD8 T cells in Susac syndrome. Random hexamers primed reverse transcription of 0.5 to 1 ug RNA. TCRdb reprocessed the immunoSEQ multiplex PCR reads with MiXCR, giving one entry per CDR3 protein. Altogether about 180,000 distinct CDR3 sequences are present, 94% being singletons, with the ten largest covering 0.1% to 0.13%. Material: CD4+ T cells from PBMCs. The receptors come from a human donor with Susac syndrome.

The chain employs TRBV15 and TRBJ1-2; the D gene is possibly TRBD1 (5 bases). The ends were cut back, 0 bases at V and 5 bases at J, with 13 bases in the middle. CDR3 size: 15 residues. Per germline, CDR1 LNHNV and CDR2 YYDKDF (reference sequence). The CDR3 spells CATSRDGLGPYGYTF. CDR3 coding DNA: TGTGCCACCAGCAGAGACGGACTGGGGCCGTATGGCTACACCTTC.

The chain joins TRBV5-1 to TRBJ2-3; tentative D call: TRBD1 (5 bases). The V gene's germline CDR1 is SGHRS and CDR2 YFSETQ. The germline V and J ends were trimmed by 1 base and 0 bases, with 9 bases remaining between them. The CDR3 runs 15 residues. The CDR3 DNA is TGCGCCAGCAGCTTGTCACCAGGGAGCACAGATACGCAGTATTTT. It encodes CASSLSPGSTDTQYF.

V usage is TRBV30 and J usage is TRBJ1-1; 8 nucleotides align to TRBD1. The ends lost 0 bases at V and 2 bases at J; junction bases unmatched: 2. CDR3 length equals 14 residues. CDR1 and CDR2 (germline): GTSNPN, SVGIG (reference sequence). CDR3 nucleotides: TGTGCCTGGAGTGTTGCAGGGGGCAACACTGAAGCTTTCTTT. This sequence encodes CAWSVAGGNTEAFF.

V usage is TRBV15 and J usage is TRBJ2-7; TRBD1 matches 7 bases. The V gene end was trimmed by 1 base and the J gene end by 0 bases; junction bases not matched to a gene: 12. This CDR3 is 18 amino acids long. Germline V lookup: CDR1 LNHNV, CDR2 YYDKDF (reference sequence). For the CDR3, the DNA is TGTGCCACCAGCAGAGGAAGGGGGACGACAGGGAGCTCCTACGAGCAGTACTTC. Translation: CATSRGRGTTGSSYEQYF.

J is TRBJ2-3 and V is TRBV24-1; 7 bases map to TRBD1. The junction had 4 bases not matched to a gene; V was cut back by 4 bases and J by 4 bases. Looked up from germline, CDR1 is KGHDR and CDR2 is SFDVKD. The CDR3 spans 14 residues. The CDR3 nucleotides read TGTGCCACCAGTGACCACAGGGGCCCAGATACGCAGTATTTT. Translation gives CATSDHRGPDTQYF.

V gene TRBV4-2 combines with J gene TRBJ2-3, with TRBD2 matching over 10 bases. V was pared by 3 bases and J by 1 base, with 10 bases of the junction left unmatched. This CDR3 spans 18 amino acids. Germline V gives CDR1 LGHNA, CDR2 YNFKEQ. Written as DNA, the CDR3 is TGTGCCAGCAGCCATGGGCTAGCGGGGGAGGGGGGCACAGATACGCAGTATTTT. It specifies CASSHGLAGEGGTDTQYF.

The rearrangement links TRBV5-6 to TRBJ2-1; tentatively, D is TRBD1 (6 bases). CDR1 is SGHDT, CDR2 YYEEEE, per germline. The CDR3 has 14 residues. Trimming removed 0 bases at V and 6 bases at J, with 10 bases between. In DNA form, the CDR3 reads TGTGCCAGCAGCTTGGCCGGACAGTCCAATGAGCAGTTCTTC. Translated, it gives CASSLAGQSNEQFF.

V gene TRBV15 combines with J gene TRBJ1-6; no clear D. CDR3 length equals 16 residues. Germline-derived CDR1 and CDR2 are LNHNV and YYDKDF (reference sequence). V lost 0 bases to trimming and J lost 7 bases, with 13 bases between them. CDR3 loop: CATSREPNGRNSPLHF. The CDR3 DNA follows: TGTGCCACCAGCAGAGAGCCCAACGGCCGAAATTCACCCCTCCACTTT.

The chain is built from TRBV20-1 and TRBJ2-5; maybe TRBD2 (5 bases). The V end was cut by 0 bases, the J end by 0 bases, with 14 bases between. The CDR3 has 16 amino acids. Germline CDR1 reads DFQATT; CDR2 reads SNEGSKA (reference sequence). CDR3 nucleotide sequence: TGCAGTGCTAGAGATTGGGCTAGCCCCAACCAAGAGACCCAGTACTTC. Translated, it gives CSARDWASPNQETQYF.

The table lists this clonotype with a count of one. This chain connects TRBV4-2 to TRBJ2-3; D ambiguous. The CDR3 runs to 14 residues. V was cut by 3 bases and J by 1 base, with 8 bases left in between. Germline values: CDR1 LGHNA, CDR2 YNFKEQ. The CDR3 coding sequence is TGTGCCAGCAGCCAGCGTATACGCACAGATACGCAGTATTTT. Residues: CASSQRIRTDTQYF.

The chain recombines TRBV6-2 or TRBV6-3 with TRBJ2-7, with TRBD2 as a possible D gene (6 bases). The CDR3 length is 17 residues. Germline CDR1 MNHEY, CDR2 SVGEGT. V dropped 2 bases and J dropped 5 bases, with 22 bases sitting between them. The CDR3 nucleotides are TGTGCCAGCAGTTACGCCTGGGAGGCTAGCTCAATCCACGAGCAGTACTTC. This encodes CASSYAWEASSIHEQYF.

The chain is built from TRBV10-3 and TRBJ2-3, with D unresolved. V lost 5 bases and J 4 bases, leaving 7 bases between the germline ends. The germline V gene has CDR1 ENHRY and CDR2 SYGVKD. The CDR3 totals 12 residues. Here the CDR3 DNA reads TGTGCCATCAGTCCGGACGCAGATACGCAGTATTTT. Encoded protein: CAISPDADTQYF.

The chain is built from TRBV7-2 and TRBJ1-4; no clear D gene. V lost 5 bases and J 3 bases, leaving 16 bases between the germline ends. Per germline, CDR1 SGHTA and CDR2 FQGNSA. CDR3 length equals 16 residues. CDR3 in DNA: TGTGCCAGCAGCCTAATTTGGGGATCCGCTAATGAAAAACTGTTTTTT. Its protein product is CASSLIWGSANEKLFF.

V and J are TRBV6-6 and TRBJ2-7, with D unresolved. From germline, CDR1 is MNHNY and CDR2 SVGAGI (reference sequence). The ends were cut back, 2 bases at V and 7 bases at J, with 9 bases in the middle. This CDR3 has 12 residues. The CDR3 DNA follows: TGTGCCAGCAGTTACGGTCTAAGGGAGCAGTACTTC. Protein sequence: CASSYGLREQYF.

This chain connects TRBV7-8 to TRBJ2-1; D gene unclear. The germline V and J ends were trimmed by 4 bases and 2 bases, with 9 bases remaining between them. The CDR3 extends over 14 amino acids. Germline values: CDR1 SGHVS, CDR2 FQNEAQ. CDR3 nucleotides: TGTGCCAGCAGCTCCATGGGGACCTACAATGAGCAGTTCTTC. It translates to CASSSMGTYNEQFF. Using reference TRBV7-8 and TRBJ2-1 for the parts outside the CDR3, the full variable domain is GAGVSQSPRYKVAKRGQDVALRCDPISGHVSLFWYQQALGQGPEFLTYFQNEAQLDKSGLPSDRFFAERPEGSVSTLKIQRTQQEDSAVYLCASSSMGTYNEQFFGPGTRLTVL.

This chain connects TRBV20-1 to TRBJ2-7, with TRBD2 matching 7 bases. The CDR3 runs 13 residues. V dropped 6 bases and J dropped 5; count of bases not matched to a gene: 10. Germline CDR1 is DFQATT and CDR2 is SNEGSKA (reference sequence). The CDR3 sequence is CSAAESGAHEQYF. CDR3 DNA: TGCAGTGCGGCGGAGAGCGGGGCCCACGAGCAGTACTTC.

This chain joins TRBV7-8 and TRBJ2-3; 14 bases line up with TRBD2. Germline assignment: CDR1 SGHVS and CDR2 FQNEAQ. The CDR3 has 22 residues. J gave up 10 bases and V 3 bases, and 27 bases lay outside the gene matches. CDR3: CASSFSAAAAGTSGGKNVAQYF. The CDR3 coding sequence is TGTGCCAGCAGCTTTAGCGCCGCCGCCGCCGGGACTAGCGGGGGCAAGAATGTGGCGCAGTATTTT.

The gene calls are TRBV3-1 and TRBJ2-1; D uncertain. V dropped 4 bases and J dropped 5 bases, with 15 bases sitting between them. The germline V gene encodes CDR1 LGHDT and CDR2 YNNKEL (reference sequence). This CDR3 contains 15 residues. The chain's CDR3 is CASSPRSRVNNEQFF. The CDR3 DNA is TGTGCCAGCAGCCCCCGGTCAAGGGTGAACAATGAGCAGTTCTTC.

The gene calls are TRBV5-1 and TRBJ2-1; D unresolved. V shed 4 bases and J shed 8 bases, with 10 bases lying between them. The germline V gene encodes CDR1 SGHRS and CDR2 YFSETQ. There are 12 residues in the CDR3. The CDR3 bases are TGCGCCAGCAGCCTGGAGACGGATGAGCAGTTCTTC. Translating it yields CASSLETDEQFF.

The V and J genes are TRBV20-1 and TRBJ2-3; 7 bases agree with TRBD1. Germline assignment: CDR1 DFQATT and CDR2 SNEGSKA (reference sequence). This CDR3 region has 18 residues. Trimming cost V 1 base and J 2 bases; bases outside gene matches: 15. The CDR3 DNA is TGCAGTGCTAGAGTCATTCCTACAGGGGCCTGGGTCACAGATACGCAGTATTTT. It is translated as CSARVIPTGAWVTDTQYF.